Presented here are 19 T cell receptor beta chains from one specimen sequenced in a study of T cells in women clearing cervical HPV infection. The table came from immunoSEQ multiplex PCR; TCRdb's copy has only in-frame clones and leaves some out. The table for this sample gives 35,000 to 50,000 clones. Sequenced input: blood buffy coat. Receptor source: a woman between 18 and 70 years old with a cervical HPV16 infection that either progressed to CIN3+ or cleared (not recorded which).

In the case of this clone: The read halts 3 residues ahead of the CDR3 end, with the missing end drawn from the germline J gene. The V and J genes are TRBV12-3 or TRBV12-4 and TRBJ1-2; the D gene is possibly TRBD1 (6 bases). V was trimmed by 3 bases and J by 1 base, leaving 12 bases between them. This CDR3 comprises 15 residues. The DNA read from the CDR3 is TGTGCCAGCAGTTTTCTGGGAGGGGGTAACTATGGC. Residues: CASSFLGGGNYG. The full CDR3 sequence reads CASSFLGGGNYGYTF.

About this clone: The CDR3 end lies 3 residues beyond the end of the read and is filled in from the germline J gene. The chain has TRBV7-3 and TRBJ2-7; TRBD2 matches at 14 bases. From germline, CDR1 is SGHTA and CDR2 FQGTGA. The junction had 2 bases not matched to a gene; V was cut back by 4 bases and J by 6 bases. The CDR3 covers 14 residues. CDR3 sequence: CASSSTSGGGEQYF. The CDR3 DNA, read in part, is TGTGCCAGCAGCTCGACTAGCGGGGGGGGCGAG.

As regards this clone: The sequenced fragment ends 3 residues before the CDR3 boundary, so the rest is inferred from the germline J gene. The genes are TRBV19 and TRBJ2-2; perhaps TRBD1 as D (6 bases). Germline V gives CDR1 LNHDA, CDR2 SQIVND (reference sequence). V was clipped by 5 bases and J by 2 bases, with 12 bases between them. This CDR3 has 15 amino acids. The CDR3 protein is CASSPADRNTGELFF. The DNA read from the CDR3 is TGTGCCAGTAGTCCCGCGGACAGAAACACCGGGGAG.

In the case of this clone: The DNA ends 3 residues before the CDR3 does, and the rest of the CDR3 is filled in from the germline J gene. This rearrangement joins TRBV10-3 to TRBJ2-7; 9 bases map to TRBD1. CDR1 is ENHRY and CDR2 is SYGVKD in the germline V gene. The V and J ends lost 4 bases and 0 bases, in that order; junction bases with no gene match: 10. This CDR3 has 17 amino acids. The covered CDR3 bases are TGTGCCATCAGTGGACAGGGGGACTCGCTAAGCTCCTACGAG. Translation: CAISGQGDSLSSYE. The entire CDR3 protein reads CAISGQGDSLSSYEQYF.

In regard to this clone: The CDR3 end lies 3 residues beyond the end of the read and is filled in from the germline J gene. This sequence joins TRBV5-8 and TRBJ2-1; D gene ambiguous. V shed 7 bases and J shed 4 bases, with 9 bases lying between them. The germline V gene has CDR1 SGHTS and CDR2 YDEGEE. The CDR3 sequence is 12 residues long. The CDR3 bases that were read are TGTGCCAGCGTCGAGCTGTACAATGAG. Translation gives CASVELYNE. The complete CDR3 sequence is CASVELYNEQFF.

The chain's CDR3 is CSVVNRNTDGYTF. The covered CDR3 bases are TGCAGCGTTGTGAACAGGAACACGGATGGC. J is TRBJ1-2 and V is TRBV29-1; TRBD1 might be the D (5 bases). The read terminates 3 residues before the CDR3 end, so the remaining end is supplied by the germline J gene. The germline V gene encodes CDR1 SQVTM and CDR2 ANQGSEA. With 4 bases removed from V and 6 bases from J, the gap between germline ends came to 15 bases. CDR3 size: 13 residues. Full variable domain (rest looked up from reference TRBV29-1 and TRBJ1-2): SAVISQKPSRDICQRGTSLTIQCQVDSQVTMMFWYRQQPGQSLTLIATANQGSEATYESGFVIDKFPISRPNLTFSTLTVSNMSPEDSSIYLCSVVNRNTDGYTFGSGTRLTVV.

On this clone: The read falls 3 residues short of the CDR3 end, and the missing part is taken from the germline J gene. The V gene is TRBV29-1, the J gene TRBJ2-1; 8 bases are a match to TRBD2. Trimming removed 5 bases from V and 2 bases from J; junction bases left unmatched: 2. The CDR3 has 13 amino acids. Germline V gene lookup returns CDR1 SQVTM and CDR2 ANQGSEA. CDR3 bases read: TGCAGCGTTACTAGCGGAACCTACAATGAG. The encoded protein is CSVTSGTYNE. The complete CDR3 reads CSVTSGTYNEQFF.

In regard to this clone: The CDR3 goes on 3 residues after the read ends, and that part is filled in from the germline J gene. This chain connects TRBV5-6 to TRBJ2-5, with TRBD2 identical over 9 bases. The J segment lost 5 bases and the V segment lost 5 bases, leaving 10 bases of the junction unmatched. From germline, CDR1 is SGHDT and CDR2 YYEEEE. The CDR3 totals 15 residues. CDR3 amino acids: CASRWTSEGRETQYF. Partial CDR3 DNA: TGTGCCAGCAGGTGGACTAGCGAGGGTCGGGAGACC. Full variable domain (outside the CDR3, taken from reference TRBV5-6 and TRBJ2-5): DAGVTQSPTHLIKTRGQQVTLRCSPKSGHDTVSWYQQALGQGPQFIFQYYEEEERQRGNFPDRFSGHQFPNYSSELNVNALLLGDSALYLCASRWTSEGRETQYFGPGTRLLVL.

Regarding this clone: The observed sequence ends 3 residues before the CDR3 terminus, with the missing tail filled in from the germline J gene. The chain links TRBV5-1 to TRBJ1-6, with 10 positions matching TRBD1. This CDR3 comprises 16 residues. Losses at the gene ends were 6 bases for V and 5 bases for J; bases not matched to a gene: 8. In germline, CDR1 is SGHRS, CDR2 YFSETQ. The covered CDR3 bases are TGCGCCAGCACCTCCGGGACAGGGGATAATAATTCACCC. Protein: CASTSGTGDNNSP. The complete CDR3 reads CASTSGTGDNNSPLHF.

As regards this clone: Coverage ceases 3 residues before the CDR3 finishes, and the germline J gene fills in the end. The chain joins TRBV11-2 to TRBJ2-1, with D possibly matching TRBD2 (6 bases). CDR1 and CDR2 (germline): SGHAT, FQNNGV. Between the trimmed V and J ends, which lost 2 bases and 9 bases, there was a span of 14 bases. This CDR3 has 14 residues. The CDR3 loop is CASSLIGGRFEQFF. The sequenced part of the CDR3 DNA is TGTGCCAGCAGCTTAATCGGGGGTCGCTTTGAG.

About this clone itself: The read terminates 3 residues ahead of where the CDR3 ends, so the germline J gene completes it. V is TRBV20-1 and J is TRBJ2-5; a weak D match, TRBD1 (5 bases). V lost 2 bases and J 1 base, leaving 11 bases between the germline ends. The CDR3 sequence is 14 residues long. CDR1 and CDR2 (germline): DFQATT, SNEGSKA (reference sequence). The CDR3 reads CSARRTGSQETQYF. CDR3 DNA, as far as it was read: TGCAGTGCTAGAAGAACAGGCAGCCAAGAGACC.

Details on this clone: With the read ending 3 residues before the CDR3 end, the germline J gene is used to fill in that end. This chain joins TRBV29-1 and TRBJ1-2; D possibly corresponds to TRBD1 (6 bases). Trimming removed 7 bases at V and 4 bases at J, with 22 bases between. The CDR3 spans 15 residues. Germline assignment: CDR1 SQVTM and CDR2 ANQGSEA. The CDR3 here is CSESTGAGVSYGYTF. The sequenced CDR3 bases are TGCAGCGAATCAACCGGGGCAGGGGTTTCCTATGGC.

Regarding this clone: From the germline J gene comes the end of the CDR3, since the read stops 3 residues before it. The chain couples TRBV5-1 to TRBJ2-3; a weak D match, TRBD2 (6 bases). The CDR3 extends over 15 amino acids. CDR1 and CDR2 (germline): SGHRS, YFSETQ. V was trimmed by 0 bases and J by 4 bases, leaving 12 bases between them. The sequenced CDR3 bases are TGCGCCAGCAGCTTGGAGGAGGGCCCCTCAGATACG. Translated: CASSLEEGPSDT. The complete CDR3 protein is CASSLEEGPSDTQYF.

CDR3 DNA, as far as it was read: TGTGCCAGCAGCCCGGGAGGGGTAGCCAAAAACATT. Encoded protein: CASSPGGVAKNI. The full CDR3 sequence reads CASSPGGVAKNIQYF. The rearrangement joins TRBV7-9 to TRBJ2-4, with 8 bases aligning to TRBD2. The read ends 3 residues shy of where the CDR3 ends; the end is completed using the germline J gene. Germline trimming cut 5 bases from V and 0 bases from J; bases unmatched to any gene: 3. In germline, CDR1 is SEHNR, CDR2 FQNEAQ (reference sequence). The CDR3 is made up of 15 amino acids.

In the case of this clone: The read halts 3 residues ahead of the CDR3 end, with the missing end drawn from the germline J gene. The chain links TRBV12-3 or TRBV12-4 to TRBJ1-5; tentatively, D is TRBD1 (5 bases). Trimming took off 5 bases at V and 6 bases at J, with 17 bases between the two ends. The CDR3 is made up of 15 amino acids. The CDR3 reads CASSAGGKSPQPQHF. Incomplete CDR3 DNA: TGTGCCAGCAGTGCCGGGGGGAAATCCCCTCAGCCC.

A word on this clone: Read data end 3 residues before the CDR3 end; the end is taken from the germline J gene. The chain employs TRBV7-3 and TRBJ1-2; TRBD1 matches at 7 bases. The trim removed 2 bases at V and 2 bases at J, leaving 5 bases unmatched. Germline CDR1 is SGHTA and CDR2 is FQGTGA. The CDR3 sequence is 15 residues long. CDR3 bases read: TGTGCCAGCAGCTTAGAGCCAGGGGGGAACTATGGC. Its translation is CASSLEPGGNYG. In full, the CDR3 reads CASSLEPGGNYGYTF.

Worth noting for this clone: Read data end 3 residues before the CDR3 end; the end is taken from the germline J gene. This sample also contains other DNA sequences that code for the same CDR3. The chain carries TRBV9 and TRBJ2-1; 7 positions match TRBD2. CDR3 length: 15 amino acids. Germline V CDR1 and CDR2: SGDLS, YYNGEE. Trimming cost V 0 bases and J 3 bases; bases outside gene matches: 3. This chain's CDR3 is CASSVEASGYNEQFF. The sequenced part of the CDR3 DNA is TGTGCCAGCAGCGTAGAGGCTAGCGGCTACAATGAG.

With regard to this clone: The CDR3 end falls 3 residues outside the read, so it is completed with the germline J gene. The sample holds other DNA sequences that translate to the same CDR3. V is TRBV5-4 and J is TRBJ2-3, with 7 bases aligning to TRBD1. Germline values: CDR1 SGHNT, CDR2 YYREEE (reference sequence). Losses at the gene ends were 3 bases for V and 3 bases for J; bases not matched to a gene: 4. The CDR3 length is 14 residues. This CDR3 is CASSSGQITDTQYF. The covered CDR3 bases are TGTGCCAGCAGCTCGGGACAGATTACAGATACG.

A note on this clone: The CDR3 end is not reached by the read, which stops 3 residues before it; the germline J gene fills it in. The rearrangement links TRBV29-1 to TRBJ2-5; TRBD1 is a possible D gene (6 bases). CDR1 and CDR2 (germline): SQVTM, ANQGSEA. The CDR3 sequence is 13 residues long. The germline V and J ends were trimmed by 1 base and 7 bases, with 13 bases remaining between them. The CDR3 DNA, read in part, is TGCAGCGTTGAAGTGGGGGCGCCAGGGACC. It codes for CSVEVGAPGT. The full-length CDR3 reads as CSVEVGAPGTQYF.